This T cell receptor beta chain was obtained from a study of blood T cell repertoires in COVID-19. About the research overall: The samples span acute and convalescent COVID-19 from the United States, Italy and Spain. Sample material is recorded as cDNA or gDNA derived from T cells, B-cell-depleted T cells, or PBMCs.

The CDR3 runs to 16 residues. Deletions cut 0 bases from V and 4 bases from J, with 13 bases between. Germline lookup yields CDR1 LGHNA and CDR2 YNFKEQ. Generated by immunoSEQ multiplex PCR, the TCRdb table keeps only in-frame clones and is missing some. This table holds about 320,000 clones, around 83% found once. The chain is built from TRBV4-2 and TRBJ2-1; maybe TRBD2 (6 bases). This TCR came from a woman aged 45 to 65 with acute or convalescent COVID-19. The sample consisted of peripheral blood. In DNA, the CDR3 is TGTGCCAGCAGCCAAGATCGGCGGGGAAGGTACAATGAGCAGTTCTTC. This sequence encodes CASSQDRRGRYNEQFF.